A selection of T cell receptor beta chains follows, all from one sample in a study of beta chain features in type 1 diabetes. Sequencing used immunoSEQ multiplex PCR; TCRdb keeps in-frame clones, though not all of them. The table includes 600,000 to 650,000 clones, around 16% detected once. Sequencing was carried out using naive CD4+ T cells from blood. The receptors stem from a man between 18 and 35 years old in good health. Both conserved end residues are part of each CDR3. D genes are given only for firm matches. Rows may omit the clone size; those that give it use once, few, many or a size class.

d_gene	v_gene	j_gene	abundance	CDR3nt	CDR3aa
.	TRBV2	TRBJ2-5	once	TGTGCCAGCAGGGTAATCGGACCCCAAGAGACCCAGTACTTC	CASRVIGPQETQYF
.	TRBV5-4	TRBJ2-4	.	TGTGCCAGCAGCTTGGTGGGGGGCGCGGGAAACATTCAGTACTTC	CASSLVGGAGNIQYF
TRBD2	TRBV25-1	TRBJ2-2	few	TGTGCCAGCAGCCTCACAGCGGGACTATGGGGGTCGGGGGAGCTGTTTTTT	CASSLTAGLWGSGELFF
.	TRBV28	TRBJ1-4	few	TGTGCCAGCAGTTTAGTAGGGACACTTCATGAAAAACTGTTTTTT	CASSLVGTLHEKLFF
TRBD1	TRBV6-1	TRBJ2-3	few	TGTGCCAGCAGACCAACAGGGGCAGATACGCAGTATTTT	CASRPTGADTQYF
TRBD1	TRBV4-1	TRBJ2-2	.	TGCGCCAGCAGCCACCGGGACAGGGGGCCTGTCGGGGAGCTGTTTTTT	CASSHRDRGPVGELFF
.	TRBV7-9	TRBJ2-1	few	TGTGCCAGCAGCCAAAGCGCCCATGAGCAGTTCTTC	CASSQSAHEQFF
TRBD2	TRBV27	TRBJ2-7	few	TGTGCCAGCAGTCCTATGGGACTAGCTTCTTACTACGAGCAGTACTTC	CASSPMGLASYYEQYF
.	TRBV30	TRBJ2-3	few	TGTGCCTGGAGTAGAACAGATACGCAGTATTTT	CAWSRTDTQYF
.	TRBV4-3	TRBJ2-6	few	TGCGCCAGCAGCCAAGGGGGGTGGCTCCTAGCGGCCAACGTCCTGACTTTC	CASSQGGWLLAANVLTF
TRBD1	TRBV10-3	TRBJ1-6	.	TGTGCCATCAGTGGACAGGGAAGTTCCTATAATTCACCCCTCCACTTT	CAISGQGSSYNSPLHF
.	TRBV4-3	TRBJ1-4	.	TGCGCCAGCAGCCCCGGAAGAGGCGGATTAAATGAAAAACTGTTTTTT	CASSPGRGGLNEKLFF
.	TRBV4-3	TRBJ1-1	.	TGCGCCAGCAGCCAAGATCGGAACACTGAAGCTTTCTTT	CASSQDRNTEAFF
.	TRBV27	TRBJ1-1	.	TGTGCCAGCAGTTTAGGGTCCCCGACCACTGAAGCTTTCTTT	CASSLGSPTTEAFF
.	TRBV30	TRBJ1-2	.	TGTGCCTGGAGTGTCAGGGGAGTCAACTATGGCTACACCTTC	CAWSVRGVNYGYTF
TRBD2	TRBV2	TRBJ2-1	few	TGTGCCAGCAGATCGGGACTAGCGGGATTCTCCTACAATGAGCAGTTCTTC	CASRSGLAGFSYNEQFF
.	TRBV7-3	TRBJ1-5	few	TGTGCCAGCAGCACGGGGGCTCCGGATCAGCCCCAGCATTTT	CASSTGAPDQPQHF
.	TRBV18	TRBJ1-1	.	TGTGCCAGCTCACCACTTGGGGGTAGGAACACTGAAGCTTTCTTT	CASSPLGGRNTEAFF
.	TRBV4-2	TRBJ2-1	few	TGTGCCAGCAGCCAAGATTGGGTTAACAATGAGCAGTTCTTC	CASSQDWVNNEQFF
TRBD2	TRBV5-4	TRBJ2-5	few	TGTGCCAGCAGCACCGCAGCGGGAGGGCCCTCTAGAGAGACCCAGTACTTC	CASSTAAGGPSRETQYF
.	TRBV2	TRBJ1-3	.	TGTGCCAGCAGTGAAGTGGGCAGCCTCTTGACTGGAAACACCATATATTTT	CASSEVGSLLTGNTIYF
.	TRBV5-4	TRBJ1-1	few	TGTGCCAGCAGCTTAGGACAACCCAACTTTATGAACACTGAAGCTTTCTTT	CASSLGQPNFMNTEAFF
.	TRBV6-5	TRBJ1-1	.	TGTGCCAGCAGATCACAGGGACCTGAAGCTTTCTTT	CASRSQGPEAFF
.	TRBV28	TRBJ1-4	.	TGTGCCAGCAGTTTCTCGGACAGACTCCTTAATGAAAAACTGTTTTTT	CASSFSDRLLNEKLFF
.	TRBV29-1	TRBJ1-4	.	TGCAGCGCCCGGGACAAGGGATTTGAAAAACTGTTTTTT	CSARDKGFEKLFF
TRBD1	TRBV6-5	TRBJ2-1	.	TGTGCCAGCAGACGGGACAGGGCATCCTACAATGAGCAGTTCTTC	CASRRDRASYNEQFF
.	TRBV7-9	TRBJ2-1	few	TGTGCCAGCAGCTTCCCCCCAGCCGGCAGCTCCTACAATGAGCAGTTCTTC	CASSFPPAGSSYNEQFF